The sequence of this T cell receptor (beta chain) was determined in a study of CD8 T cells in Susac syndrome. RNA, at roughly 0.45 to 1 ug, was reverse transcribed with random hexamers. TCRdb processed the immunoSEQ multiplex PCR reads anew with MiXCR; each CDR3 protein has one entry. The sample carries 240,000 or so distinct CDR3 sequences, almost 97% recorded once. The V end lost 5 bases, the J end lost 8 bases, and 12 bases lay between the germline ends. This CDR3 is built from 12 residues. Germline V gene lookup returns CDR1 MDHEN and CDR2 SYDVKM. Whole-study results and caveats: Susac syndrome CD4+ T cell repertoires showed no clonal expansion. It was acknowledged in the study that the number of individuals who were included in its TCR sequencing and HLA analysis was relatively small.

Sequencing of TCR beta was undertaken in CD8+ and CD4+ T cells derived from blood. Concerning this clonotype: The antigen is undetermined.

The receptor was isolated from a human donor with Susac syndrome. Sequenced: CD4+ T cells from PBMCs. This sequence joins TRBV28 and TRBJ1-2; D remains ambiguous. This CDR3 reads CASSPRSRGYTF. For the CDR3, the DNA is TGTGCCAGCAGTCCCCGTTCACGCGGCTACACCTTC.